A selection of T cell receptor beta chains follows, all from one sample in a study of identical twins. Using its own MiXCR run on the 5' RACE reads, TCRdb lists one record per CDR3 protein. The repertoire holds roughly 1,500,000 distinct CDR3 sequences, roughly a third seen once, with approximately 0.29% in the top ten. The sequencing input was cord blood. Receptors were obtained from a newborn girl in good health. The CDR3 runs from the conserved cysteine through the conserved F or W. Fields, in order: clone size, V gene, D gene, J gene, CDR3 protein, CDR3 DNA. A D gene is named only where the DNA matches it firmly. Clone size is stated in some rows and not others, as once, few, many or a class when expanded.

clone_size: few
v_call: TRBV5-6
d_call: TRBD2
j_call: TRBJ2-5
cdr3_aa: CASSLKGLAETQYF
cdr3_nt: TGTGCCAGCAGCCTAAAAGGACTAGCTGAGACCCAGTACTTC

clone_size: NA
v_call: TRBV12-3/TRBV12-4
d_call: TRBD1
j_call: TRBJ2-3
cdr3_aa: CASGLWDRGRGDTQYF
cdr3_nt: TGTGCCAGCGGTCTTTGGGACAGGGGGCGCGGAGATACGCAGTATTTT

clone_size: many
v_call: TRBV11-2
d_call: NA
j_call: TRBJ2-3
cdr3_aa: CASRTAGISTDTQYF
cdr3_nt: TGTGCCAGCCGGACAGCCGGAATAAGCACAGATACGCAGTATTTT

clone_size: NA
v_call: TRBV24-1
d_call: TRBD1
j_call: TRBJ1-2
cdr3_aa: CATSDCAGTELPSEGYTF
cdr3_nt: TGTGCCACCAGTGATTGTGCCGGGACAGAGCTACCCTCGGAAGGCTACACCTTC

clone_size: many
v_call: TRBV12-3/TRBV12-4
d_call: NA
j_call: TRBJ1-2
cdr3_aa: CASSFHNAYGYTF
cdr3_nt: TGTGCCAGCAGTTTCCATAATGCCTATGGCTACACCTTC

clone_size: few
v_call: TRBV29-1
d_call: TRBD1
j_call: TRBJ2-3
cdr3_aa: CSVPNRQGLDTQYF
cdr3_nt: TGCAGCGTTCCTAATAGACAGGGTCTGGATACGCAGTATTTT

clone_size: NA
v_call: TRBV20-1
d_call: NA
j_call: TRBJ2-7
cdr3_aa: CSAEPGEAYEQYF
cdr3_nt: TGCAGTGCTGAGCCGGGGGAAGCCTACGAGCAGTACTTC

clone_size: NA
v_call: TRBV20-1
d_call: NA
j_call: TRBJ1-5
cdr3_aa: CSARGSAYQPQHF
cdr3_nt: TGCAGTGCTAGAGGGTCAGCATATCAGCCCCAGCATTTT

clone_size: NA
v_call: TRBV20-1
d_call: NA
j_call: TRBJ2-3
cdr3_aa: CSAIKGRTDTQYF
cdr3_nt: TGCAGTGCTATTAAAGGGAGGACAGATACGCAGTATTTT

clone_size: NA
v_call: TRBV24-1
d_call: TRBD1
j_call: TRBJ2-7
cdr3_aa: CATRGTGGYNEQYF
cdr3_nt: TGTGCCACCAGAGGGACAGGGGGTTACAATGAGCAGTACTTC

clone_size: NA
v_call: TRBV6-6
d_call: NA
j_call: TRBJ2-5
cdr3_aa: CASADIETQYF
cdr3_nt: TGTGCCAGCGCCGACATTGAGACCCAGTACTTC

clone_size: few
v_call: TRBV5-6
d_call: NA
j_call: TRBJ1-4
cdr3_aa: CASSLWGPDEKLFF
cdr3_nt: TGTGCCAGCAGCTTGTGGGGGCCGGATGAAAAACTGTTTTTT

clone_size: few
v_call: TRBV6-4
d_call: NA
j_call: TRBJ2-3
cdr3_aa: CASSSTYTDTQYF
cdr3_nt: TGTGCCAGCAGTTCAACCTACACAGATACGCAGTATTTT

clone_size: few
v_call: TRBV12-3/TRBV12-4
d_call: TRBD2
j_call: TRBJ2-3
cdr3_aa: CASRVTSGSGADTQYF
cdr3_nt: TGTGCCAGCAGGGTGACTAGCGGGAGCGGTGCAGATACGCAGTATTTT

clone_size: few
v_call: TRBV3-1
d_call: NA
j_call: TRBJ1-2
cdr3_aa: CASSFRVLYGYTF
cdr3_nt: TGTGCCAGCAGCTTCAGGGTCCTCTATGGCTACACCTTC